This is a list of T cell receptor beta chains from one sample in a study of cytomegalovirus exposure and HLA in healthy donors. Libraries were prepared by immunoSEQ multiplex PCR; TCRdb keeps only in-frame clonotypes and omits some of them. In the table there are about 200,000 clones, approximately 78% of which are singletons. The sequenced sample was PBMCs. These receptors originate from a woman in her 50s in good health and CMV-seropositive. Both conserved end residues are trimmed from each CDR3. Each record gives: V gene, clone size, J gene, CDR3 protein. Part of the rows lack a size; the others show once, few, many or a class for expanded clones.

TRBV19	.	TRBJ1-2	ASSPTGTGGYT
TRBV28	few	TRBJ2-1	ASSPGVEQF
TRBV5-1	.	TRBJ2-1	ASSFGYNEQF
TRBV6-1	.	TRBJ1-5	ASSSLWGNQPQH
TRBV27	.	TRBJ2-1	ASSPLSAGGAGEQF
TRBV27	.	TRBJ2-3	ASSLAGDTQY
TRBV27	.	TRBJ2-7	ASSYEGTSGYEQY
TRBV11-2	.	TRBJ2-2	ASSSSDTNTGELF
TRBV6-1	.	TRBJ2-7	ASRGASGGGKQY
TRBV19	few	TRBJ1-4	ASSIGGQQSSNEKLF
TRBV10-3	.	TRBJ1-3	AISEFVSSGNTIY